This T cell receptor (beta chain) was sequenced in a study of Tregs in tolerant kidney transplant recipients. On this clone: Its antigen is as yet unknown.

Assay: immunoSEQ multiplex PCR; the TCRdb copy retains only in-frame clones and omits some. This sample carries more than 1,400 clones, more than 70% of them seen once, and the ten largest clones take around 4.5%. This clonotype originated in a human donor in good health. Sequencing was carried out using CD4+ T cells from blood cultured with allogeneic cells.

DNA for the CDR3: TGTGCCAGCAGGCAAAGGAGAGAGCAGTTCTTC. Protein: CASRQRREQFF. The J gene is TRBJ2-1, the V gene TRBV4-2, with D unresolved. Trimming cost V 6 bases and J 10 bases, with 10 bases left between them. The germline CDR1 and CDR2 sequences are LGHNA and YNFKEQ. The CDR3 contains 11 residues.